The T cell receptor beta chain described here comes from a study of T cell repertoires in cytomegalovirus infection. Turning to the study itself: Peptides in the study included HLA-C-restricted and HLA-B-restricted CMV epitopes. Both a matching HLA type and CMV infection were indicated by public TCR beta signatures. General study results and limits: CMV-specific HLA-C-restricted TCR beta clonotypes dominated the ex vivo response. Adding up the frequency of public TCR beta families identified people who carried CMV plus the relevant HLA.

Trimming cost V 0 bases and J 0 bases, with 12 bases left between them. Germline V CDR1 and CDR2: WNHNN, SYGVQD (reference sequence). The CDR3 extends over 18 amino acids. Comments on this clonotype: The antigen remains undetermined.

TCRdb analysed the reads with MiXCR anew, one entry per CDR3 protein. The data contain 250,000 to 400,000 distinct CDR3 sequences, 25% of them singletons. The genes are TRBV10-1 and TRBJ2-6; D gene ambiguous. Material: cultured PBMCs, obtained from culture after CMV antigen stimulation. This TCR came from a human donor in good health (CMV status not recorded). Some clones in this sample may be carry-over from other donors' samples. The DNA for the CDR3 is TGCGCCAGCAGTGAGTCGCCCACCCCAACCTCTGGGGCCAACGTCCTGACTTTC. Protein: CASSESPTPTSGANVLTF.